The 28 T cell receptor beta chains presented below share a single source sample, sequenced in a study of early T cells in non-severe SARS-CoV-2 infection. Using its own MiXCR run on the 5' RACE reads, TCRdb lists one record per CDR3 protein. This sample has some 66,000 distinct CDR3 sequences, with 9.1% found just once. Sample: whole blood. All receptors come from an adult who was a healthcare worker with PCR-confirmed SARS-CoV-2 infection or an uninfected control (not recorded which).

The chain uses TRBV12-3 or TRBV12-4 and TRBJ2-2; 7 nucleotides agree with TRBD1. The CDR3 runs 14 residues. The J segment lost 7 bases and the V segment lost 7 bases, leaving 9 bases of the junction unmatched. Here the CDR3 reads CASNNRGTGGELFF. CDR3 bases: TGTGCCAGCAATAACAGGGGAACGGGCGGGGAGCTGTTTTTT.

This clonotype was recorded at least ten times. This sequence joins TRBV19 and TRBJ2-7, with 9 positions matching TRBD1. The germline CDR1 and CDR2 sequences are LNHDA and SQIVND (reference sequence). J was trimmed by 4 bases and V by 4 bases; bases with no gene match: 11. The CDR3 has 16 residues. This CDR3 reads CASSRASGTGIYEQYF. CDR3 nucleotide sequence: TGTGCCAGTAGTAGAGCTTCCGGGACAGGGATATACGAGCAGTACTTC.

The chain is built from TRBV18 and TRBJ2-5; D may be TRBD2 (5 bases). The germline CDR1 and CDR2 sequences are KGHSH and LQKENI. The CDR3 is 15 amino acids. V dropped 0 bases and J dropped 5 bases, with 13 bases sitting between them. Here the CDR3 reads CASSPPTRGGETQYF. The DNA for the CDR3 is TGTGCCAGCTCACCACCGACTCGGGGTGGGGAGACCCAGTACTTC. The variable domain in full, completed from reference TRBV18 and TRBJ2-5, reads NAGVMQNPRHLVRRRGQEARLRCSPMKGHSHVYWYRQLPEEGLKFMVYLQKENIIDESGMPKERFSAEFPKEGPSILRIQQVVRGDSAAYFCASSPPTRGGETQYFGPGTRLLVL.

The chain links TRBV21-1 to TRBJ2-1; the table calls TRBD1, which could not be checked here. TRBV21-1 is a recognized pseudogene. The CDR3 length is 14 residues. This chain's CDR3 is CASTPGHRAVKKFF. The CDR3 DNA is TGTGCCAGCACGCCGGGGCATAGGGCGGTTAAGAAGTTCTTC.

The rearrangement joins TRBV3-1 to TRBJ2-4, with D unresolved. Germline V lookup: CDR1 LGHDT, CDR2 YNNKEL (reference sequence). V was cut by 4 bases and J by 2 bases, with 9 bases left in between. The CDR3 is made up of 14 amino acids. The CDR3 here is CASSPEDTKNIQYF. The CDR3 nucleotides read TGTGCCAGCAGCCCAGAGGATACCAAAAACATTCAGTACTTC.

This clonotype has a count of ten or more. The genes are TRBV2 and TRBJ2-1, with unresolved D. This CDR3 has 13 amino acids. Trimming took 6 bases from V and 6 from J, leaving 12 bases between them. The germline V gene has CDR1 SNHLY and CDR2 FYNNEI. The CDR3 DNA reads TGTGCCAGCAGCGACTCGGTACCCAATGAGCAGTTCTTC. Translation gives CASSDSVPNEQFF.

This sequence joins TRBV18 and TRBJ1-3; D may be TRBD1 (6 bases). The germline V gene has CDR1 KGHSH and CDR2 LQKENI. The CDR3 contains 18 residues. Deletions cut 3 bases from V and 0 bases from J, with 18 bases between. The CDR3 DNA sequence: TGTGCCAGCTCACCCCTTGGGGGGGCCCAAGGCTCTGGAAACACCATATATTTT. It specifies CASSPLGGAQGSGNTIYF.

This clonotype was recorded at least ten times. This sequence joins TRBV7-7 and TRBJ2-2; D gene ambiguous. V lost 5 bases and J 6 bases, leaving 16 bases between the germline ends. In germline, CDR1 is SSHAT, CDR2 FNYEAQ (reference sequence). The CDR3 has 15 amino acids. In nucleotides, the CDR3 is TGTGCCAGCAGCCCAAACCCTTCGCTGTCCGGGGAGCTGTTTTTT. It is translated as CASSPNPSLSGELFF.

This clonotype was counted many times. The rearrangement uses TRBV27 and TRBJ1-1, with D unclear. The CDR3 spans 14 residues. Trimming took 6 bases from V and 0 from J, leaving 11 bases between them. The germline V gene has CDR1 MNHEY and CDR2 SMNVEV (reference sequence). As DNA, the CDR3 is TGTGCCAGCAGCGTTTGGCCGGTGAACACTGAAGCTTTCTTT. This encodes CASSVWPVNTEAFF.

The chain links TRBV28 to TRBJ2-3; TRBD2 agrees at 10 bases. Germline values: CDR1 MDHEN, CDR2 SYDVKM. V gave up 7 bases and J gave up 5 bases; unmatched junction bases: 9. The CDR3 totals 15 residues. The CDR3 coding sequence is TGTGCCAGCAAAGCGAGCGGGAGGGCCAAAGATACGCAGTATTTT. Translated, it gives CASKASGRAKDTQYF.

This clonotype was seen more than once but under ten times. The chain is built from TRBV11-2 and TRBJ1-4; D not resolved. CDR1 is SGHAT, CDR2 FQNNGV, per germline. This CDR3 has 15 amino acids. Trimming removed 3 bases from V and 0 bases from J, with 8 bases in between. This CDR3 reads CASSFGHATNEKLFF. CDR3 nucleotides: TGTGCCAGCAGCTTCGGCCACGCAACTAATGAAAAACTGTTTTTT.

This clonotype has a handful of counts. This chain uses TRBV5-1 with TRBJ2-1; possible D gene TRBD2, 6 bases. V shed 0 bases and J shed 9 bases, with 10 bases lying between them. CDR3 size: 13 residues. The germline CDR1 and CDR2 sequences are SGHRS and YFSETQ. The CDR3 nucleotides read TGCGCCAGCAGCTTGGAGCAGGGAGGTGAGCAGTTCTTC. Translated: CASSLEQGGEQFF.

This clonotype has at least ten counts. The rearrangement joins TRBV3-1 to TRBJ1-2, with a weak D call TRBD1 (6 bases). This CDR3 is built from 15 residues. Trimming removed 1 base from V and 5 bases from J, with 14 bases in between. The germline CDR1 and CDR2 sequences are LGHDT and YNNKEL (reference sequence). CDR3 loop: CASSQAGQTVYGYTF. The CDR3 DNA reads as TGTGCCAGCAGCCAAGCCGGACAGACGGTATATGGCTACACCTTC.

This clonotype appeared many times. The rearrangement links TRBV5-1 to TRBJ1-1; D call uncertain. Trimming took 0 bases from V and 4 from J, leaving 10 bases between them. CDR1 SGHRS and CDR2 YFSETQ come from the germline V gene. CDR3 size: 14 residues. This CDR3 is CASSLASPGTEAFF. In nucleotides, the CDR3 is TGCGCCAGCAGCTTGGCCAGCCCCGGCACTGAAGCTTTCTTT.

The V gene is TRBV4-2, the J gene TRBJ2-7, with 8 positions matching TRBD2. V lost 0 bases and J lost 2; bases outside the gene matches: 3. The germline CDR1 and CDR2 sequences are LGHNA and YNFKEQ. This CDR3 spans 15 amino acids. CDR3 residues: CASSQEYGRAYEQYF. The CDR3 DNA reads TGTGCCAGCAGCCAAGAGTACGGGAGGGCCTACGAGCAGTACTTC.

There are a few counts of this clonotype. The genes are TRBV20-1 and TRBJ1-2; D ambiguous. The V gene's germline CDR1 is DFQATT and CDR2 SNEGSKA (reference sequence). This CDR3 is 14 amino acids long. V dropped 4 bases and J dropped 0 bases, with 12 bases sitting between them. The chain's CDR3 is CSATGRKANYGYTF. The CDR3 region has the DNA TGCAGTGCTACAGGACGGAAAGCTAACTATGGCTACACCTTC.

This clonotype turned up a few times. The gene calls are TRBV11-2 and TRBJ2-5, with D unclear. The CDR3 is 14 residues long. The ends were cut back, 5 bases at V and 5 bases at J, with 15 bases in the middle. In germline, CDR1 is SGHAT, CDR2 FQNNGV. CDR3 residues: CASSPPWAWETQYF. CDR3 DNA: TGTGCCAGCAGCCCACCTTGGGCCTGGGAGACCCAGTACTTC.

V gene TRBV7-2 combines with J gene TRBJ2-7, with a weak D call TRBD2 (6 bases). The germline V gene encodes CDR1 SGHTA and CDR2 FQGNSA. Trimming shortened V by 6 bases and J by 2 bases, and 17 bases separated the two germline ends. CDR3 length: 15 residues. The CDR3 sequence: CASREGPGEPYEQYF. The CDR3 nucleotides are TGTGCCAGCAGAGAGGGGCCGGGGGAGCCCTACGAGCAGTACTTC.

The sample holds a few counts of this clonotype. V usage is TRBV7-2 and J usage is TRBJ2-7; weak D call: TRBD1 (7 bases). The CDR3 has 14 residues. In germline, CDR1 is SGHTA, CDR2 FQGNSA. With 3 bases removed from V and 5 bases from J, the gap between germline ends came to 14 bases. The CDR3 loop reads CASSFQGGENEQYF. The CDR3, as DNA: TGTGCCAGCAGCTTCCAGGGGGGAGAGAACGAGCAGTACTTC. The whole variable domain, filled in from reference TRBV7-2 and TRBJ2-7, reads GAGVSQSPSNKVTEKGKDVELRCDPISGHTALYWYRQSLGQGLEFLIYFQGNSAPDKSGLPSDRFSAERTGGSVSTLTIQRTQQEDSAVYLCASSFQGGENEQYFGPGTRLTVT.

This clonotype was seen a few times. CDR3 region: CASSQPTSYTGELFF. The CDR3 DNA reads TGTGCCAGCAGCCAACCCACTAGTTATACCGGGGAGCTGTTTTTT. This chain links TRBV3-1 with TRBJ2-2, with a possible D match to TRBD2 (5 bases). This CDR3 comprises 15 residues. Looked up from germline, CDR1 is LGHDT and CDR2 is YNNKEL (reference sequence). Deletions cut 2 bases from V and 5 bases from J, with 12 bases between.

This clonotype showed up many times. The chain has TRBV15 and TRBJ2-1; 7 nucleotides match TRBD1. The CDR3 length is 16 residues. With V trimmed by 2 bases and J by 3 bases, 7 bases remained unmatched. Germline lookup yields CDR1 LNHNV and CDR2 YYDKDF (reference sequence). The CDR3, as DNA: TGTGCCACCAGCAGACCCACCACAGGGGACTACAATGAGCAGTTCTTC. Protein product: CATSRPTTGDYNEQFF.

This clonotype occurred many times. The chain has TRBV7-3 and TRBJ2-7; D not resolved. The CDR3 is 13 residues long. Germline V gene sequence: CDR1 SGHTA, CDR2 FQGTGA. Trimming cost V 7 bases and J 10 bases, with 20 bases left between them. The DNA for the CDR3 is TGTGCCAGCACCGATAACCGCCGCTTGGTACAGTACTTC. This codes for CASTDNRRLVQYF.

This clonotype was seen only a few times. V and J are TRBV7-2 and TRBJ2-7, with TRBD2 matching 7 bases. The CDR3 length is 13 residues. CDR1 SGHTA and CDR2 FQGNSA come from the germline V gene. Trimming cost V 6 bases and J 9 bases; bases outside gene matches: 11. As DNA, the CDR3 is TGTGCCAGCAGTCCTAGCGGTGCAGAGGGGCAGTACTTC. This gives the protein CASSPSGAEGQYF. Supplemented by reference TRBV7-2 and TRBJ2-7, the full variable domain reads GAGVSQSPSNKVTEKGKDVELRCDPISGHTALYWYRQSLGQGLEFLIYFQGNSAPDKSGLPSDRFSAERTGGSVSTLTIQRTQQEDSAVYLCASSPSGAEGQYFGPGTRLTVT.

The table lists this clonotype with many counts. V usage is TRBV19 and J usage is TRBJ1-5; D is unclear. With 5 bases removed from V and 5 bases from J, the gap between germline ends came to 10 bases. Germline CDR1 and CDR2: LNHDA and SQIVND (reference sequence). This CDR3 has 13 residues. CDR3 nucleotides: TGTGCCAGTAGTGCCGCGAGATATCAGCCCCAGCATTTT. This encodes CASSAARYQPQHF. The variable domain in full, with the rest retrieved from reference TRBV19 and TRBJ1-5, is DGGITQSPKYLFRKEGQNVTLSCEQNLNHDAMYWYRQDPGQGLRLIYYSQIVNDFQKGDIAEGYSVSREKKESFPLTVTSAQKNPTAFYLCASSAARYQPQHFGDGTRLSIL.

This clonotype was recorded many times. The J gene is TRBJ1-1, the V gene TRBV15; D not resolved. Germline-derived CDR1 and CDR2 are LNHNV and YYDKDF (reference sequence). V dropped 0 bases and J dropped 6 bases, with 8 bases sitting between them. This CDR3 contains 13 residues. In DNA form, the CDR3 reads TGTGCCACCAGCAGAGATCCGGATTCTGAAGCTTTCTTT. Residues: CATSRDPDSEAFF.

This clonotype was seen only a few times. This chain connects TRBV5-1 to TRBJ2-2; D unclear. CDR1 is SGHRS, CDR2 YFSETQ, per germline. V was clipped by 0 bases and J by 1 base, with 10 bases between them. CDR3 size: 16 residues. The CDR3 coding sequence is TGCGCCAGCAGCTTGGAGGGTAGCAGGAACACCGGGGAGCTGTTTTTT. Its protein is CASSLEGSRNTGELFF.

This clonotype has a single count. Likely a read error: the CDR3 ends without its conserved phenylalanine or tryptophan. V and J are TRBV5-1 and TRBJ1-2; D ambiguous. Germline assignment: CDR1 SGHRS and CDR2 YFSETQ. The CDR3 runs to 13 residues. Between the trimmed V and J ends, which lost 2 bases and 2 bases, there was a span of 7 bases. CDR3 amino acids: CASSFSVNYGYTL. CDR3 DNA: TGCGCCAGCAGCTTTTCAGTGAACTATGGCTACACCCTC.

DNA of the CDR3: TGTGCCAGCAGCGCACGCACAGGGGCAGATACGCAGTATTTT. Translation: CASSARTGADTQYF. The J gene is TRBJ2-3, the V gene TRBV3-1, with 7 bases matching TRBD1. This CDR3 region has 14 residues. With 5 bases clipped from V and 4 bases from J, the junction kept 6 bases outside the gene matches. Per the germline V gene, CDR1 is LGHDT and CDR2 is YNNKEL (reference sequence).